The present T cell receptor (beta chain) was sequenced within a study of immune evolution from preneoplasia to lung adenocarcinoma. Broader study findings: Later-stage lesions appeared to have more T cells, more diversity, less clonality. Top clone share appeared to fall from AAH through AIS, MIA, adenocarcinoma.

Libraries were prepared by immunoSEQ multiplex PCR; TCRdb keeps only in-frame clonotypes and omits some of them. The sample contains 6,000 or so clones, roughly 83% of which appear only once. Germline loops: CDR1 SGHNT, CDR2 YYREEE (reference sequence). This CDR3 comprises 15 residues. J lost 6 bases, V lost 5 bases, and 8 bases had no gene match. Between about 2014 and 2018, patients underwent resection in Japan or China. Each case's diagnosis was confirmed by two pathologists on H&E. This clone is labeled medium-sized. What it binds is unknown. What was sequenced was FFPE adjacent normal lung tissue. The V gene is TRBV5-4, the J gene TRBJ1-4, with 9 bases that match TRBD1. The source is a person in their sixties or seventies with lung adenocarcinoma. The CDR3 nucleotides read TGTGCCAGCAGTCAAAACAGGGGGCTTGATGAAAAACTGTTTTTT. It specifies CASSQNRGLDEKLFF.